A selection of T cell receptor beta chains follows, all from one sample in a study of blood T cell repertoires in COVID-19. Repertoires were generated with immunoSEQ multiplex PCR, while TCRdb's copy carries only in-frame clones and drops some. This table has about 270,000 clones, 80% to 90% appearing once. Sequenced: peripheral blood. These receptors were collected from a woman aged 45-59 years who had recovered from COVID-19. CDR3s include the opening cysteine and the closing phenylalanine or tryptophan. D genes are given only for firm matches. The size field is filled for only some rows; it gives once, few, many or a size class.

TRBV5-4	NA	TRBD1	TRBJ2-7	TGTGCCAGCAGCTTGGACAGGGGGCTCTACGAGCAGTACTTC	CASSLDRGLYEQYF
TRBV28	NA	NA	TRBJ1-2	TGTGCCAGCAGGCTAACCCAGGGGAACTATGGCTACACCTTC	CASRLTQGNYGYTF
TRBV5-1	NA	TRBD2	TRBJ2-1	TGCGCCAGCAGCCCCTCCGGAGCGGGAGACTACAATGAGCAGTTCTTC	CASSPSGAGDYNEQFF
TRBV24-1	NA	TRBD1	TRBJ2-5	TGTGCCACCAGTGACCAGGACAGGGCCGGAGAGACCCAGTACTTC	CATSDQDRAGETQYF
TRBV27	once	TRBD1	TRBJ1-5	TGTGCCAGCAGTAGGACAGGGACGAGACAGCCCCAGCATTTT	CASSRTGTRQPQHF
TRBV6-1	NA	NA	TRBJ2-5	TGTGCCAGCAGTGAAGTGGGCAGACAAGAGACCCAGTACTTC	CASSEVGRQETQYF
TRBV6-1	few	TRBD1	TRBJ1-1	TGTGCCAGCGGTGTAGGGGGCCCCGCGGAAAAAGCTTTCTTT	CASGVGGPAEKAFF
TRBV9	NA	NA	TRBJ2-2	TGTGCCAGCAAAGTGGCCTCCTCGGGCGGGGAGCTGTTTTTT	CASKVASSGGELFF
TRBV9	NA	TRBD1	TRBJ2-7	TGTGCCAGCAGCGTAGGGACAGGGGGGGTGTGGGAGCAGTACTTC	CASSVGTGGVWEQYF
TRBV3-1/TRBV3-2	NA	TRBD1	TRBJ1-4	TGTGCCAGCAGCCAGTCACAGGGGCTTAATGAAAAACTGTTTTTT	CASSQSQGLNEKLFF
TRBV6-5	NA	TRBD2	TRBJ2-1	TGTGCCAGCAGCCGTAGCGGGGGGTTGTACAATGAGCAGTTCTTC	CASSRSGGLYNEQFF